One and the same sample provided the 31 T cell receptor beta chains below, sequenced in a study of T-cell reconstitution after alpha-beta-depleted transplantation in children. The library targeted TCRbeta and was prepared with unique molecular identifiers. TCRdb used MiXCR to reprocess the PCR reads, holding one entry per CDR3 protein. The sample contains hundreds of thousands of distinct CDR3 sequences, around 13% of which appear only once. The sample consisted of PBMCs from the stem cell graft donor, taken from the stem cell graft. Receptors were obtained from a human donor who donated a stem cell graft to a child with acute lymphoblastic leukemia.

The table lists this clonotype with many counts. The gene calls are TRBV28 and TRBJ2-7; D may be TRBD1 (6 bases). The V gene lost 5 bases and the J gene lost 5 bases, with 19 bases spanning the gap. The germline gives CDR1 MDHEN, CDR2 SYDVKM. The CDR3 is 15 amino acids. CDR3 in amino acids: CASSPEGEGRDEQYF. The CDR3 nucleotides are TGTGCCAGCAGTCCCGAGGGGGAAGGGAGAGACGAGCAGTACTTC.

The chain combines TRBV5-5 with TRBJ1-6; D might be TRBD1 (5 bases). There are 12 residues in the CDR3. Per germline, CDR1 SGHKS and CDR2 YYEKEE (reference sequence). Trimming shortened V by 4 bases and J by 9 bases, and 8 bases separated the two germline ends. CDR3 region: CASSNDSSPLHF. Here the CDR3 DNA reads TGTGCCAGCAGCAATGACAGTTCACCCCTCCACTTT. Using reference TRBV5-5 and TRBJ1-6 for the parts outside the CDR3, the full variable domain is DAGVTQSPTHLIKTRGQQVTLRCSPISGHKSVSWYQQVLGQGPQFIFQYYEKEERGRGNFPDRFSARQFPNYSSELNVNALLLGDSALYLCASSNDSSPLHFGNGTRLTVT.

As regards this clonotype: Because the CDR3 is missing its conserved closing phenylalanine or tryptophan, this is likely a read error. It is unclear where the CDR3 begins or ends on the DNA, so no DNA is shown, and the CDR3 is as TCRdb lists it. V is TRBV7-9 and J is TRBJ2-1; no DNA check was done on the table's D call, TRBD1. Germline CDR1 reads SEHNR; CDR2 reads FQNEAQ (reference sequence). The CDR3 comprises 12 residues, both ends counted. The CDR3 is CASSLAAGEERS.

Details on this clonotype: Just one base apart from a much larger clone, this may be a read error. The CDR3 DNA sequence: TGTGCCACCCAAACTCGGACAGGGGACTACAATGACCAGTTCTTC. Amino acid sequence: CATQTRTGDYNDQFF. This chain links TRBV10-3 with TRBJ2-1; 9 nucleotides agree with TRBD1. CDR1 and CDR2 (germline): ENHRY, SYGVKD. The CDR3 runs 15 residues.

With regard to this clonotype: Being one base from a much bigger clone, this may be a read error. No conserved phenylalanine or tryptophan is present at the end of the CDR3, so a read error is the likely explanation. The chain combines TRBV5-1 with TRBJ2-1; 15 positions match TRBD2. Germline assignment: CDR1 SGHRS and CDR2 YFSETQ. The CDR3 has 17 amino acids. The V segment lost 4 bases and the J segment 10 bases; nucleotides outside the gene matches: 12. CDR3 DNA: TGCGCCAGCAGCCCGTGGACTAGCGGGGGGGCCAGGGGAGAGCAGTTCTAC. This gives the protein CASSPWTSGGARGEQFY.

In this sample, this clonotype turned up many times. The chain uses TRBV20-1 and TRBJ2-1, with TRBD2 as a possible D gene (5 bases). V lost 0 bases and J 5 bases, leaving 14 bases between the germline ends. Germline assignment: CDR1 DFQATT and CDR2 SNEGSKA (reference sequence). CDR3 length: 15 amino acids. CDR3 in amino acids: CSARDRSGLNNEQFF. In nucleotides, the CDR3 is TGCAGTGCTAGAGATCGGAGCGGCCTTAACAATGAGCAGTTCTTC.

The table lists this clonotype with many counts. The rearrangement joins TRBV6-1 to TRBJ2-7; D might be TRBD1 or TRBD2, each matching 6 bases. This CDR3 comprises 15 residues. Trimming removed 5 bases at V and 2 bases at J, with 16 bases between. Germline lookup yields CDR1 MNHNS and CDR2 SASEGT. The CDR3 sequence is CASSTGRGLAYEQYF. CDR3 nucleotide sequence: TGTGCCAGCAGTACCGGTCGGGGGCTGGCCTACGAGCAGTACTTC.

This clonotype has a count of ten or more. V gene TRBV29-1 combines with J gene TRBJ2-7; D gene ambiguous. The V and J ends lost 2 bases and 2 bases respectively, with 10 bases between them. The CDR3 covers 13 residues. Per germline, CDR1 SQVTM and CDR2 ANQGSEA. This chain's CDR3 is CSVETDQPYEQYF. The DNA of the CDR3 is TGCAGCGTTGAAACAGACCAACCCTACGAGCAGTACTTC.

This clonotype was seen at least ten times. The V and J genes are TRBV7-2 and TRBJ2-3; D call uncertain. CDR1 and CDR2 (germline): SGHTA, FQGNSA. CDR3 size: 16 residues. Trimming left V 5 bases short and J 4 bases short, with 19 bases between. The CDR3 loop reads CASSPGPYYSPDTQYF. Written as DNA, the CDR3 is TGTGCCAGCAGCCCCGGGCCCTATTATTCCCCAGATACGCAGTATTTT.

Sample share makes this clonotype medium-sized. The rearrangement joins TRBV24-1 to TRBJ2-1; 7 bases are a match to TRBD1. Germline CDR1 is KGHDR and CDR2 is SFDVKD. The CDR3 consists of 15 residues. J was trimmed by 8 bases and V by 5 bases; bases with no gene match: 11. The CDR3 region has the DNA TGTGCCACCAGTGGTTACAGGGGTCTCGCGGATGAGCAGTTCTTC. Amino acid sequence: CATSGYRGLADEQFF.

This clonotype was observed many times. The CDR3 nucleotides read TGTGCCAGCAGTGCCCTTATACATGAGCAGTTCTTC. Protein product: CASSALIHEQFF. The V call is TRBV6-1, the J call TRBJ2-1; the D is unclear. Trimming took 4 bases from V and 8 from J, leaving 9 bases between them. CDR3 length: 12 residues. Germline V lookup: CDR1 MNHNS, CDR2 SASEGT.

This clonotype was counted ten times or more. The CDR3 sequence: CASSPSGGDTGELFF. The DNA of the CDR3 is TGCGCCAGCAGTCCCAGCGGGGGAGACACCGGGGAGCTGTTTTTT. The V gene is TRBV5-1, the J gene TRBJ2-2; 8 positions match TRBD2. This CDR3 is 15 amino acids long. CDR1 SGHRS and CDR2 YFSETQ come from the germline V gene. After removal of 5 bases from V and 3 bases from J, the junction contained 6 bases not matched to a gene.

The table lists this clonotype with a few counts. The chain couples TRBV6-1 to TRBJ2-7, with D uncertain. Germline CDR1 MNHNS, CDR2 SASEGT. Trimming shortened V by 2 bases and J by 6 bases, and 14 bases separated the two germline ends. This CDR3 region has 14 residues. The DNA for the CDR3 is TGTGCCAGCAGTGAAAAGGGCAGTTCGCGCGAGCAGTACTTC. It is translated as CASSEKGSSREQYF.

This clonotype occurred a few times. The genes are TRBV6-1 and TRBJ2-3, with D perhaps assigned TRBD1 or TRBD2 (5 bases each). CDR3 length equals 15 residues. V was clipped by 6 bases and J by 2 bases, with 15 bases between them. Germline CDR1 and CDR2: MNHNS and SASEGT. The CDR3 nucleotides read TGTGCCAGCAGCCCCGGGGACGGCGACACAGATACGCAGTATTTT. Translated: CASSPGDGDTDTQYF.

In its sample, this clonotype was seen many times. The J gene is TRBJ2-2, the V gene TRBV14; 10 nucleotides match TRBD2. The CDR3 covers 16 residues. Unmatched junction bases numbered 5, after V lost 1 base and J lost 6 bases. The germline V gene encodes CDR1 SGHDN and CDR2 FVKESK. This CDR3 reads CASSQGELAGSGELFF. The CDR3 DNA follows: TGTGCCAGCAGCCAAGGAGAACTAGCGGGGTCCGGGGAGCTGTTTTTT.

The chain combines TRBV30 with TRBJ2-7; TRBD1 might be the D (6 bases). Germline V CDR1 and CDR2: GTSNPN, SVGIG (reference sequence). Trimming stripped 2 bases from V and 3 bases from J, with 17 bases between. The CDR3 is 15 residues long. The DNA for the CDR3 is TGTGCCTGGAGTCCCCAGGACAGATTCTTCTACGAGCAGTACTTC. It is translated as CAWSPQDRFFYEQYF.

The J gene is TRBJ1-2, the V gene TRBV4-3; 7 bases fit TRBD1. CDR1 is LGHNA and CDR2 is YSLEER in the germline V gene. Unmatched junction bases numbered 10, after V lost 3 bases and J lost 6 bases. The CDR3 is 15 residues long. CDR3 protein: CASSQTRGGIDGYTF. The CDR3 bases are TGCGCCAGCAGCCAGACCAGGGGGGGAATCGATGGCTACACCTTC.

This clonotype was detected ten times or more. V gene TRBV7-9 combines with J gene TRBJ2-5; no firm D call. Between the trimmed V and J ends, which lost 3 bases and 5 bases, there was a span of 7 bases. This CDR3 spans 12 amino acids. Germline-derived CDR1 and CDR2 are SEHNR and FQNEAQ (reference sequence). CDR3 sequence (DNA): TGTGCCAGCAGCTTGGACCGCGAGACCCAGTACTTC. This gives the protein CASSLDRETQYF.

V is TRBV20-1 and J is TRBJ2-3; tentative D call: TRBD1 (6 bases). V was clipped by 3 bases and J by 0 bases, with 25 bases between them. This CDR3 is 19 amino acids long. CDR1 and CDR2 (germline): DFQATT, SNEGSKA (reference sequence). CDR3 sequence: CSASGAGTTNTPSTDTQYF. CDR3 coding DNA: TGCAGTGCTAGCGGCGCCGGGACAACCAACACCCCGAGCACAGATACGCAGTATTTT.

Only a few counts were recorded for this clonotype. The V gene is TRBV20-1, the J gene TRBJ2-3; D possibly matches TRBD1 or TRBD2 (5 bases each). Germline assignment: CDR1 DFQATT and CDR2 SNEGSKA (reference sequence). The CDR3 covers 13 residues. V was trimmed by 4 bases and J by 0 bases, leaving 8 bases between them. The CDR3 sequence is CSAKGPSTDTQYF. CDR3 in DNA: TGCAGTGCTAAGGGACCGAGCACAGATACGCAGTATTTT.

This clonotype was observed a few times. The J gene is TRBJ2-3, the V gene TRBV18; possibly TRBD2 for D (5 bases). The V end was cut by 5 bases, the J end by 9 bases, with 12 bases between. The germline V gene encodes CDR1 KGHSH and CDR2 LQKENI. CDR3 length equals 12 residues. CDR3 bases: TGTGCCAGCTCAAATGTGGGCGGGACGCAGTATTTT. Its translation: CASSNVGGTQYF. Full variable domain (rest looked up from reference TRBV18 and TRBJ2-3): NAGVMQNPRHLVRRRGQEARLRCSPMKGHSHVYWYRQLPEEGLKFMVYLQKENIIDESGMPKERFSAEFPKEGPSILRIQQVVRGDSAAYFCASSNVGGTQYFGPGTRLTVL.

Many counts were recorded for this clonotype. The CDR3 protein is CASSLQGSPLHF. The CDR3 DNA follows: TGTGCCAGCAGTCTACAGGGCTCACCCCTCCACTTT. The rearrangement joins TRBV28 to TRBJ1-6; D is perhaps TRBD1 (6 bases). V was clipped by 5 bases and J by 10 bases, with 9 bases between them. The CDR3 runs to 12 residues. Germline V lookup: CDR1 MDHEN, CDR2 SYDVKM.

This clonotype showed up many times. The V call is TRBV19, the J call TRBJ1-5; D might be TRBD1 (6 bases). Looked up from germline, CDR1 is LNHDA and CDR2 is SQIVND (reference sequence). CDR3 length: 15 residues. The V end was cut by 1 base, the J end by 3 bases, with 10 bases between. CDR3 region: CASSIGGRFNQPQHF. The CDR3 nucleotides are TGTGCCAGTAGTATAGGGGGGCGGTTCAATCAGCCCCAGCATTTT.

The chain has TRBV3-1 and TRBJ1-3; D unresolved. This CDR3 comprises 16 residues. Germline V CDR1 and CDR2: LGHDT, YNNKEL (reference sequence). With 1 base removed from V and 0 bases from J, the gap between germline ends came to 10 bases. CDR3 loop: CASSQVTRSSGNTIYF. CDR3 coding DNA: TGTGCCAGCAGCCAAGTTACACGGAGCTCTGGAAACACCATATATTTT.

This clonotype was seen repeatedly, ten times or more. The V and J genes are TRBV11-2 and TRBJ1-2, with D possibly being TRBD1 (6 bases). Trimming shortened V by 6 bases and J by 9 bases, and 11 bases separated the two germline ends. This CDR3 has 11 amino acids. CDR1 is SGHAT, CDR2 FQNNGV, per germline. The CDR3 reads CASRLGGSYTF. The CDR3 DNA reads TGTGCCAGCAGACTAGGGGGGAGCTACACCTTC. Full variable domain (remainder filled in from reference TRBV11-2 and TRBJ1-2): EAGVAQSPRYKIIEKRQSVAFWCNPISGHATLYWYQQILGQGPKLLIQFQNNGVVDDSQLPKDRFSAERLKGVDSTLKIQPAKLEDSAVYLCASRLGGSYTFGSGTRLTVV.

This clonotype was found many times. The chain has TRBV7-2 and TRBJ2-1; TRBD2 aligns across 13 bases. Trimming cost V 7 bases and J 8 bases; bases outside gene matches: 8. The CDR3 has 15 residues. The germline V gene has CDR1 SGHTA and CDR2 FQGNSA. This chain's CDR3 is CASTQPGLAGHEQFF. The CDR3 coding sequence is TGTGCCAGCACCCAACCGGGACTAGCGGGACATGAGCAGTTCTTC.

Ten or more counts support this clonotype. This chain joins TRBV6-1 and TRBJ1-5; D remains ambiguous. CDR1 MNHNS and CDR2 SASEGT come from the germline V gene. The CDR3 contains 14 residues. V dropped 7 bases and J dropped 0 bases, with 10 bases sitting between them. The CDR3 sequence is CASIPVGSNQPQHF. In DNA form, the CDR3 reads TGTGCCAGCATCCCGGTGGGTAGCAATCAGCCCCAGCATTTT.

The rearrangement links TRBV2 to TRBJ1-5; D remains ambiguous. Deletions cut 11 bases from V and 4 bases from J, with 15 bases between. This CDR3 comprises 13 residues. Germline V gives CDR1 SNHLY, CDR2 FYNNEI. This CDR3 is CAGGEYLNQPQHF. CDR3 nucleotides: TGTGCCGGCGGGGAGTACCTTAATCAGCCCCAGCATTTT.

The sample holds many counts of this clonotype. The chain uses TRBV7-9 and TRBJ2-3; 8 bases align to TRBD1. The junction had 7 bases not matched to a gene; V was cut back by 5 bases and J by 6 bases. Germline CDR1 and CDR2: SEHNR and FQNEAQ (reference sequence). The CDR3 sequence is 14 residues long. The CDR3 region is CASSLGQGRDTQYF. The CDR3, as DNA: TGTGCCAGCAGCCTAGGACAGGGCCGGGATACGCAGTATTTT.

The table lists this clonotype with many counts. This rearrangement joins TRBV29-1 to TRBJ2-7, with 8 bases lining up with TRBD2. The germline V gene has CDR1 SQVTM and CDR2 ANQGSEA. This CDR3 region has 12 residues. V shed 5 bases and J 6 bases; nucleotides not matched to a gene: 6. The CDR3 DNA is TGCAGCGTTAGCCCGGGAGGGGTCGAGCAGTACTTC. It encodes CSVSPGGVEQYF.

This clonotype was observed at least ten times. V and J are TRBV20-1 and TRBJ2-3; D unclear. The CDR3 runs 10 residues. Trimming shortened V by 5 bases and J by 4 bases, and 4 bases separated the two germline ends. CDR1 DFQATT and CDR2 SNEGSKA come from the germline V gene (reference sequence). The CDR3 region has the DNA TGCAGTGCTTCCCCAGATACGCAGTATTTT. Translating gives CSASPDTQYF.